This paragraph covers one T cell receptor (beta chain) sequence. This specimen belongs to a study of blood T cell repertoires in COVID-19. Methods used by the authors: Reference gene primers were amplified, and this amplification served to estimate nucleated cell counts. Data came from immunoSEQ multiplex PCR; TCRdb stores just in-frame clones and leaves some out. V and J calls and clone size are those listed in that table; D and trimming were worked out from the DNA. The table includes 250,000 to 300,000 clones, approximately 85% detected once. The germline V and J ends were trimmed by 0 bases and 4 bases, with 16 bases remaining between them. This CDR3 contains 16 residues. Germline values: CDR1 SGHNT, CDR2 YYREEE (reference sequence).

This clonotype was sampled from a man aged 50 to 60 with active or convalescent COVID-19. Sequencing was carried out using peripheral blood. This chain uses TRBV5-4 with TRBJ1-2; TRBD1 might be the D (6 bases). CDR3 region: CASSLGAGARRYGYTF. CDR3 nucleotides: TGTGCCAGCAGCTTGGGGGCGGGGGCTCGACGCTATGGCTACACCTTC.